This is a list of T cell receptor beta chains from one sample in a study of T cell responses to AZD1222 COVID-19 vaccine. TCRdb's table, derived via immunoSEQ multiplex PCR, lists solely in-frame clones and lacks some. The table has 120,000 or so clones, 80% to 90% seen once; the top ten hold over 12%. The input for sequencing was peripheral blood, taken 28 days after the second AZD1222 dose. Every receptor here comes from an adult who received the AZD1222 COVID-19 vaccine. CDR3s include the opening cysteine and the closing phenylalanine or tryptophan. Each record gives: V gene, D gene, J gene, clone size, CDR3 DNA, CDR3 protein. The D gene is left open where the match is weak. The size field is filled for only some rows; it gives once, few, many or a size class.

v_gene: TRBV7-8
d_gene: .
j_gene: TRBJ2-1
abundance: .
CDR3nt: TGTGCCAGCAGCTTAGGGCTAGCGTTGAACAATGAGCAGTTCTTC
CDR3aa: CASSLGLALNNEQFF

v_gene: TRBV7-8
d_gene: .
j_gene: TRBJ1-1
abundance: .
CDR3nt: TGTGCCAGCAGCCCCTTCGGAGCTGAAGCTTTCTTT
CDR3aa: CASSPFGAEAFF

v_gene: TRBV6-7
d_gene: TRBD1
j_gene: TRBJ1-5
abundance: .
CDR3nt: TGTGCCAGCTGGGGCAGGGGGCTTTTTATGGGCAATCAGCCCCAGCATTTT
CDR3aa: CASWGRGLFMGNQPQHF

v_gene: TRBV29-1
d_gene: .
j_gene: TRBJ2-7
abundance: .
CDR3nt: TGCAGCGTTGAAAGTATCTCAGGGGACACTATAGAATACTTC
CDR3aa: CSVESISGDTIEYF

v_gene: TRBV30
d_gene: .
j_gene: TRBJ2-7
abundance: .
CDR3nt: TGTGCCTGGAGCCAACTCAGGAGGGGCAACGAGCAGTACTTC
CDR3aa: CAWSQLRRGNEQYF

v_gene: TRBV11-2
d_gene: .
j_gene: TRBJ2-2
abundance: .
CDR3nt: TGTGCCAGCAGCCTGCTTGCCGGGGAGCTGTTTTTT
CDR3aa: CASSLLAGELFF

v_gene: TRBV10-3
d_gene: TRBD1
j_gene: TRBJ2-3
abundance: .
CDR3nt: TGTGCCATCAAGGGGACAGGGGGTCAAGATACGCAGTATTTT
CDR3aa: CAIKGTGGQDTQYF

v_gene: TRBV5-1
d_gene: .
j_gene: TRBJ1-1
abundance: few
CDR3nt: TGCGCCAGCAGCCCGGGGGTGAGGGGTCGGAACACTGAAGCTTTCTTT
CDR3aa: CASSPGVRGRNTEAFF

v_gene: TRBV18
d_gene: .
j_gene: TRBJ2-7
abundance: once
CDR3nt: TGTGCCAGCTCACCATGGGGACGGGGAGAAGCCTACGAGCAGTACTTC
CDR3aa: CASSPWGRGEAYEQYF

v_gene: TRBV5-1
d_gene: .
j_gene: TRBJ2-5
abundance: .
CDR3nt: TGCGCCAGCAGCTTGGAAGAGGGCGGTGAGACCCAGTACTTC
CDR3aa: CASSLEEGGETQYF

v_gene: TRBV11-2
d_gene: .
j_gene: TRBJ2-7
abundance: .
CDR3nt: TGTGCCAGCAGTATGAGGGACGGAGCCTACGAGCAGTACTTC
CDR3aa: CASSMRDGAYEQYF

v_gene: TRBV20-1
d_gene: .
j_gene: TRBJ1-2
abundance: .
CDR3nt: TGCAGTGCCCCTACCCCGTATGGCTACACCTTC
CDR3aa: CSAPTPYGYTF

v_gene: TRBV5-8
d_gene: TRBD1
j_gene: TRBJ1-1
abundance: .
CDR3nt: TGTGCCAGCAGCTTGGGCAGGGGGCAAATGAACACTGAAGCTTTCTTT
CDR3aa: CASSLGRGQMNTEAFF

v_gene: TRBV18
d_gene: .
j_gene: TRBJ1-1
abundance: once
CDR3nt: TGTGCCAGCTCACCTCAGGGTCCGGGTACTGAAGCTTTCTTT
CDR3aa: CASSPQGPGTEAFF

v_gene: TRBV21-1
d_gene: .
j_gene: TRBJ2-1
abundance: .
CDR3nt: TGTGCCACCCCCAAGCTGCAGGGGTTCGATGAGCAGTTCTTC
CDR3aa: CATPKLQGFDEQFF

v_gene: TRBV3-1/TRBV3-2
d_gene: .
j_gene: TRBJ1-1
abundance: .
CDR3nt: TGTGCCAGCAGCCAAGATCACGGGTGGGGTATGAACACTGAAGCTTTCTTT
CDR3aa: CASSQDHGWGMNTEAFF

v_gene: TRBV5-1
d_gene: TRBD2
j_gene: TRBJ2-1
abundance: .
CDR3nt: TGCGCCAGCAGCTTGTCAAGGGGCGGGAGGGCCTACAATGAGCAGTTCTTC
CDR3aa: CASSLSRGGRAYNEQFF

v_gene: TRBV9
d_gene: TRBD1
j_gene: TRBJ2-2
abundance: .
CDR3nt: TGTGCCAGCACCCCGACCGGGACAGGGGGAACTATGGGGACCGGGGAGCTGTTTTTT
CDR3aa: CASTPTGTGGTMGTGELFF

v_gene: TRBV5-1
d_gene: TRBD2
j_gene: TRBJ2-1
abundance: .
CDR3nt: TGCGCCAGCAGCCCCTCTAGCGGGAGCATCGCCTACAATGAGCAGTTCTTC
CDR3aa: CASSPSSGSIAYNEQFF

v_gene: TRBV10-3
d_gene: .
j_gene: TRBJ2-1
abundance: once
CDR3nt: TGTGCCATCAGTGAGAGGGGTGATGAGCAGTTCTTC
CDR3aa: CAISERGDEQFF

v_gene: TRBV2
d_gene: .
j_gene: TRBJ1-6
abundance: few
CDR3nt: TGTGCCAGCAGTGTCCTCGGGAGCTCCTATAATTCACCCCTCCACTTT
CDR3aa: CASSVLGSSYNSPLHF

v_gene: TRBV7-3
d_gene: TRBD1
j_gene: TRBJ2-5
abundance: .
CDR3nt: TGTGCCAGCGGACAGGGGGCCGAAGGGACCCAGTACTTC
CDR3aa: CASGQGAEGTQYF

v_gene: TRBV5-1
d_gene: .
j_gene: TRBJ2-7
abundance: .
CDR3nt: TGCGCCAGCAGCTTGCAAGGCGGCCCCCTTGGGGAGCAGTACTTC
CDR3aa: CASSLQGGPLGEQYF

v_gene: TRBV3-1/TRBV3-2
d_gene: .
j_gene: TRBJ1-1
abundance: .
CDR3nt: TGTGCCAGCAGCCAAAGTTGGGGGAACACTGAAGCTTTCTTT
CDR3aa: CASSQSWGNTEAFF

v_gene: TRBV7-9
d_gene: .
j_gene: TRBJ1-1
abundance: .
CDR3nt: TGTGCCAGCAGCTTAAGGACGGTGAACACTGAAGCTTTCTTT
CDR3aa: CASSLRTVNTEAFF

v_gene: TRBV2
d_gene: .
j_gene: TRBJ1-3
abundance: once
CDR3nt: TGTGCCAGCAGTGAATATGGCATCTCTGGAAACACCATATATTTT
CDR3aa: CASSEYGISGNTIYF

v_gene: TRBV7-2
d_gene: TRBD1
j_gene: TRBJ1-3
abundance: .
CDR3nt: TGTGCCAGCAGCCCGCAGGGGGCAGGTGGAAACACCATATATTTT
CDR3aa: CASSPQGAGGNTIYF

v_gene: TRBV3-1/TRBV3-2
d_gene: TRBD2
j_gene: TRBJ2-3
abundance: .
CDR3nt: TGTGCCAGCAGCCAAACGCCGGGACTAGCGGGGAAGGGAGGTACGCAGTATTTT
CDR3aa: CASSQTPGLAGKGGTQYF

v_gene: TRBV14
d_gene: TRBD2
j_gene: TRBJ2-1
abundance: .
CDR3nt: TGTGCCAGCAGCCCTAGGACTAGCGGGAGGTACCGAGCCAATGAGCAGTTCTTC
CDR3aa: CASSPRTSGRYRANEQFF

v_gene: TRBV28
d_gene: .
j_gene: TRBJ2-3
abundance: .
CDR3nt: TGTGCCAGCGGGGTAGGTCGTAGCACAGATACGCAGTATTTT
CDR3aa: CASGVGRSTDTQYF

v_gene: TRBV10-3
d_gene: .
j_gene: TRBJ2-5
abundance: .
CDR3nt: TGTGCCATCAGTGAGTCAGGGGAGACCCAGTACTTC
CDR3aa: CAISESGETQYF

v_gene: TRBV5-1
d_gene: .
j_gene: TRBJ2-7
abundance: .
CDR3nt: TGCGCCAGCAGCCGGACGGGGAGGTCCTACGAGCAGTACTTC
CDR3aa: CASSRTGRSYEQYF

v_gene: TRBV7-9
d_gene: .
j_gene: TRBJ1-1
abundance: .
CDR3nt: TGTGCCAGCAGCTTAAGGGGGGCTGAAGCTTTCTTT
CDR3aa: CASSLRGAEAFF

v_gene: TRBV2
d_gene: .
j_gene: TRBJ1-6
abundance: .
CDR3nt: TGTGCCAGCAACACAGGTCCCCTCGCCCTCCACTTT
CDR3aa: CASNTGPLALHF

v_gene: TRBV16
d_gene: .
j_gene: TRBJ1-1
abundance: .
CDR3nt: TGTGCCAGCGGGGCTACCGACAGAGGAGAAGCTTTCTTT
CDR3aa: CASGATDRGEAFF

v_gene: TRBV7-9
d_gene: .
j_gene: TRBJ1-5
abundance: once
CDR3nt: TGTGCCAGCAGCGCTTCAGGGTTCCCAAATCAGCCCCAGCATTTT
CDR3aa: CASSASGFPNQPQHF

v_gene: TRBV27
d_gene: .
j_gene: TRBJ1-2
abundance: .
CDR3nt: TGTGCCAGCAGTTTCGGCAATAACTATGGCTACACCTTC
CDR3aa: CASSFGNNYGYTF

v_gene: TRBV5-1
d_gene: TRBD1
j_gene: TRBJ1-1
abundance: .
CDR3nt: TGCGCCAGCAGCTCGGGACAGGTTGAAGCTTTCTTT
CDR3aa: CASSSGQVEAFF

v_gene: TRBV18
d_gene: TRBD1
j_gene: TRBJ2-5
abundance: .
CDR3nt: TGTGCCAGCTCACCTGAGGGGGCGCGAGAGACCCAGTACTTC
CDR3aa: CASSPEGARETQYF

v_gene: TRBV28
d_gene: TRBD2
j_gene: TRBJ2-1
abundance: .
CDR3nt: TGTGCCAGCAGTAGCAGCGGGAGGGGGTTTATCTTC
CDR3aa: CASSSSGRGFIF

v_gene: TRBV13
d_gene: TRBD1
j_gene: TRBJ1-2
abundance: .
CDR3nt: TGTGCCAGCAGCTCGGGACAGGGCTATGGCTACACCTTC
CDR3aa: CASSSGQGYGYTF

v_gene: TRBV10-2
d_gene: TRBD1
j_gene: TRBJ1-5
abundance: .
CDR3nt: TGCGCCAGCAGGGGACAGAGCAATCAGCCCCAGCATTTT
CDR3aa: CASRGQSNQPQHF

v_gene: TRBV29-1
d_gene: TRBD1
j_gene: TRBJ2-1
abundance: .
CDR3nt: TGCAGCGTGGGGACAGGGTGGAATGAGCAGTTCTTC
CDR3aa: CSVGTGWNEQFF

v_gene: TRBV11-3
d_gene: .
j_gene: TRBJ1-2
abundance: .
CDR3nt: TGTGCCAGCAGCTTAGAGGCGCAATCTAACTATGGCTACACCTTC
CDR3aa: CASSLEAQSNYGYTF

v_gene: TRBV5-1
d_gene: .
j_gene: TRBJ2-4
abundance: once
CDR3nt: TGCGCCAGCAGCTTCCTGGACAGAAAAAACATTCAGTACTTC
CDR3aa: CASSFLDRKNIQYF

v_gene: TRBV11-3
d_gene: .
j_gene: TRBJ1-1
abundance: .
CDR3nt: TGTGCCAGCAGCTCTACAAGGGGCACTGAAGCTTTCTTT
CDR3aa: CASSSTRGTEAFF

v_gene: TRBV5-5
d_gene: .
j_gene: TRBJ1-4
abundance: .
CDR3nt: TGTGCCAGCAGCTTGGGACAGGCCGATGAAAAACTGTTTTTT
CDR3aa: CASSLGQADEKLFF

v_gene: TRBV30
d_gene: .
j_gene: TRBJ1-4
abundance: .
CDR3nt: TGTGCCTGGAGCCGTCTGGGCGGGGGAGATGAAAAACTGTTTTTT
CDR3aa: CAWSRLGGGDEKLFF

v_gene: TRBV3-1/TRBV3-2
d_gene: .
j_gene: TRBJ2-4
abundance: .
CDR3nt: TGTGCCAGCAGCCACATGGGGGCGGGTAACATTCAGTACTTC
CDR3aa: CASSHMGAGNIQYF

v_gene: TRBV5-5
d_gene: .
j_gene: TRBJ2-4
abundance: .
CDR3nt: TGTGCCAGCAGCTTGGATCCCGAGATGAGAGGGGACATTCAGTACTTC
CDR3aa: CASSLDPEMRGDIQYF